A single sample is the source of the 25 T cell receptor beta chains below, sequenced in a study of T cells in Graves' hyperthyroidism and ophthalmopathy. Researchers took RNA transcripts and amplified the TCR beta CDR3 regions from them. HTBI primers were employed in a first-round RT-PCR of the TCR CDR3. MiXCR was run by TCRdb on the multiplex PCR reads, yielding one entry per CDR3 protein. The top ten hold about 9% of the sample, which has over 700,000 distinct CDR3 sequences, more than 30% seen once. Material: blood. The receptors originated from a man aged 18 to 29 with Graves' hyperthyroidism.

Notes on this clonotype: It is likely a read error, because the conserved phenylalanine at the end of the CDR3 is missing. Because the CDR3's place on the DNA is in doubt, the DNA is left out and the CDR3 is given as listed by TCRdb. This sequence joins TRBV9 and TRBJ2-7; the table's D call TRBD2 went unverified against the DNA. Per germline, CDR1 SGDLS and CDR2 YYNGEE. With termini counted, the CDR3 has 17 amino acids. The CDR3 reads CASSRPPGGAGGPEHSS.

V is TRBV9 and J is TRBJ2-2, with TRBD2 as a possible D gene (6 bases). The CDR3 has 15 amino acids. Trimming stripped 1 base from V and 4 bases from J, with 11 bases between. Germline CDR1 reads SGDLS; CDR2 reads YYNGEE. CDR3 in DNA: TGTGCCAGCAGCGTACGTCACGGGGGCACCGGGGAGCTGTTTTTT. Residues: CASSVRHGGTGELFF.

The chain combines TRBV29-1 with TRBJ1-1; the match to TRBD1 covers 7 bases. V lost 6 bases to trimming and J lost 6 bases; unmatched junction nucleotides: 7. CDR3 length equals 12 residues. Germline CDR1 SQVTM, CDR2 ANQGSEA. This CDR3 reads CSVVDRDSEAFF. CDR3 in DNA: TGCAGCGTCGTAGACAGGGACTCTGAAGCTTTCTTT.

This clonotype has at least ten counts. V and J are TRBV2 and TRBJ1-5; TRBD1 might be the D (5 bases). CDR3 length equals 15 residues. The ends were cut back, 6 bases at V and 4 bases at J, with 16 bases in the middle. The germline CDR1 and CDR2 sequences are SNHLY and FYNNEI. CDR3 in DNA: TGTGCCAGCAGCCAAATGGCGGGGGGTAATCAGCCCCAGCATTTT. Translated: CASSQMAGGNQPQHF.

This clonotype was picked up a small number of times. The chain couples TRBV9 to TRBJ2-6; 9 bases are a match to TRBD2. The V gene's germline CDR1 is SGDLS and CDR2 YYNGEE. The CDR3 covers 18 residues. The trim removed 2 bases at V and 0 bases at J, leaving 6 bases unmatched. The chain's CDR3 is CASSVPGGLASGANVLTF. The CDR3, as DNA: TGTGCCAGCAGCGTTCCTGGGGGACTAGCCTCTGGGGCCAACGTCCTGACTTTC.

V usage is TRBV7-9 and J usage is TRBJ1-2, with D uncertain. CDR1 and CDR2 from the germline V gene are SEHNR and FQNEAQ (reference sequence). CDR3 length equals 14 residues. V was clipped by 1 base and J by 3 bases, with 9 bases between them. Here the CDR3 DNA reads TGTGCCAGCAGCTTAGGGGATGGGGACTATGGCTACACCTTC. Translated, it gives CASSLGDGDYGYTF.

Regarding this clonotype: One end of the junction is discordant with germline, which a read error may explain. The J gene is TRBJ1-1, the V gene TRBV9; 7 bases match TRBD1. Germline V gene sequence: CDR1 SGDLS, CDR2 YYNGEE. The CDR3 sequence is 13 residues long. The CDR3 sequence is CASSAGGGTEASF. The DNA of the CDR3 is TGTGCCAGCAGCGCAGGGGGAGGGACTGAAGCTTCCTTT. The full variable domain, its missing parts supplied by reference TRBV9 and TRBJ1-1, is DSGVTQTPKHLITATGQRVTLRCSPRSGDLSVYWYQQSLDQGLQFLIQYYNGEERAKGNILERFSAQQFPDLHSELNLSSLELGDSALYFCASSAGGGTEASFGQGTRLTVV.

This clonotype was picked up many times. The J gene is TRBJ1-5, the V gene TRBV7-9, with a possible D match to TRBD1 (5 bases). V lost 3 bases, J lost 7 bases, and 13 bases lay in between. Germline CDR1 is SEHNR and CDR2 is FQNEAQ (reference sequence). This CDR3 has 14 amino acids. CDR3: CASSLEGNWQPQHF. The DNA of the CDR3 is TGTGCCAGCAGCTTGGAGGGGAATTGGCAGCCCCAGCATTTT.

The chain is built from TRBV2 and TRBJ1-5, with a tentative D call TRBD1 (5 bases). V lost 5 bases and J 7 bases, leaving 18 bases between the germline ends. Germline-derived CDR1 and CDR2 are SNHLY and FYNNEI. The CDR3 is 15 amino acids. The CDR3 region is CASSPQSAGYQPQHF. CDR3 sequence (DNA): TGTGCCAGCAGTCCACAATCCGCAGGGTACCAGCCCCAGCATTTT. Filled out from reference TRBV2 and TRBJ1-5, the complete variable domain reads EPEVTQTPSHQVTQMGQEVILRCVPISNHLYFYWYRQILGQKVEFLVSFYNNEISEKSEIFDDQFSVERPDGSNFTLKIRSTKLEDSAMYFCASSPQSAGYQPQHFGDGTRLSIL.

This clonotype was detected many times. A junction end diverges from the germline sequence, so it may reflect a read error. In DNA, the CDR3 is TGCAGCGTTGTTCTCCGGGACAGGTTTTTATTC. This encodes CSVVLRDRFLF. The rearrangement links TRBV29-1 to TRBJ2-7; 8 bases agree with TRBD1. This CDR3 contains 11 residues. Per germline, CDR1 SQVTM and CDR2 ANQGSEA.

This clonotype was observed at least ten times. The V and J genes are TRBV29-1 and TRBJ2-5; TRBD2 matches at 12 bases. Germline assignment: CDR1 SQVTM and CDR2 ANQGSEA. This CDR3 spans 15 amino acids. Trimming removed 2 bases from V and 2 bases from J; junction bases left unmatched: 3. This CDR3 is CSVEMLAGGQETQYF. The CDR3 DNA reads as TGCAGCGTTGAAATGCTAGCGGGGGGGCAAGAGACCCAGTACTTC.

This clonotype was counted at least ten times. This chain uses TRBV7-8 with TRBJ2-2, with D possibly matching TRBD1 (6 bases). This CDR3 has 16 residues. Per the germline V gene, CDR1 is SGHVS and CDR2 is FQNEAQ. Trimming stripped 5 bases from V and 2 bases from J, with 15 bases between. This CDR3 reads CASSLGGTGNTGELFF. The CDR3 DNA reads as TGTGCCAGCAGCCTAGGGGGTACGGGTAACACCGGGGAGCTGTTTTTT.

About this clonotype: Given a much more abundant clone one base away, this may be a read error. The chain couples TRBV19 to TRBJ1-5; D possibly corresponds to TRBD1 (6 bases). CDR3 size: 11 residues. CDR1 is LNHDA and CDR2 is SQIVND in the germline V gene (reference sequence). CDR3 sequence (DNA): TGTACCAGTAGTGTGGGACACCGTCGTCATTTT. It encodes CTSSVGHRRHF. Full variable domain (missing parts from reference TRBV19 and TRBJ1-5): DGGITQSPKYLFRKEGQNVTLSCEQNLNHDAMYWYRQDPGQGLRLIYYSQIVNDFQKGDIAEGYSVSREKKESFPLTVTSAQKNPTAFYLCTSSVGHRRHFGDGTRLSIL.

V is TRBV7-8 and J is TRBJ1-5, with a possible D match to TRBD1 (5 bases). Germline values: CDR1 SGHVS, CDR2 FQNEAQ. Trimming took off 6 bases at V and 3 bases at J, with 21 bases between the two ends. The CDR3 loop spans 17 amino acids. The CDR3 bases are TGTGCCAGCAGTTATCGCCAGAGGGACGGACCCAATCAGCCCCAGCATTTT. As protein: CASSYRQRDGPNQPQHF. The entire variable domain, with the rest obtained from reference TRBV7-8 and TRBJ1-5, is as follows: GAGVSQSPRYKVAKRGQDVALRCDPISGHVSLFWYQQALGQGPEFLTYFQNEAQLDKSGLPSDRFFAERPEGSVSTLKIQRTQQEDSAVYLCASSYRQRDGPNQPQHFGDGTRLSIL.

The chain is built from TRBV3-1 and TRBJ2-5; 12 nucleotides line up with TRBD2. The germline V gene has CDR1 LGHDT and CDR2 YNNKEL (reference sequence). V shed 5 bases and J 3 bases; nucleotides not matched to a gene: 7. CDR3 length: 16 residues. The CDR3: CASSSLAGGLEETQYF. The CDR3 nucleotides read TGTGCCAGCAGCTCGCTAGCGGGGGGGCTGGAAGAGACCCAGTACTTC.

CDR3 sequence (DNA): TGTGCCAGCAGTGGAGTAGGGGAGGAGTACCAAGAGACCCAGTACTTC. Translating gives CASSGVGEEYQETQYF. The chain combines TRBV2 with TRBJ2-5; tentatively, D is TRBD2 (6 bases). V lost 4 bases and J 0 bases, leaving 15 bases between the germline ends. The CDR3 totals 16 residues. CDR1 and CDR2 (germline): SNHLY, FYNNEI.

This clonotype was counted at least ten times. The CDR3 DNA sequence: TGTGCCAGCGGGAACCGGGACAGGGCTTTTTATGGCTACACCTTC. This codes for CASGNRDRAFYGYTF. The chain links TRBV7-9 to TRBJ1-2, with TRBD1 identical over 9 bases. Germline lookup yields CDR1 SEHNR and CDR2 FQNEAQ (reference sequence). The CDR3 spans 15 residues. V lost 8 bases and J lost 5; bases outside the gene matches: 12.

This clonotype was counted only a few times. The chain joins TRBV12-3 or TRBV12-4 to TRBJ1-2; unclear D gene. The V end lost 1 base, the J end lost 8 bases, and 11 bases lay between the germline ends. This CDR3 is 13 amino acids long. The chain's CDR3 is CASSLGGPWGYTF. DNA of the CDR3: TGTGCCAGCAGTTTAGGAGGACCCTGGGGCTACACCTTC.

This clonotype was detected ten times or more. The CDR3 protein is CASTRTATGQPQHF. CDR3 DNA: TGTGCCAGCACCCGGACAGCTACTGGTCAGCCCCAGCATTTT. The chain carries TRBV12-3 or TRBV12-4 and TRBJ1-5; D perhaps matches TRBD1 (6 bases). The CDR3 covers 14 residues. Trimming pared 7 bases from V and 6 bases from J, leaving 16 bases between.

This clonotype was seen a handful of times. This chain connects TRBV7-2 to TRBJ1-5; 9 positions match TRBD1. V trimming: 4 bases; J trimming: 6 bases; junction bases outside the gene matches: 10. This CDR3 has 16 amino acids. Looked up from germline, CDR1 is SGHTA and CDR2 is FQGNSA. DNA for the CDR3: TGTGCCAGCAGCTCGACGATTGGACAGGGGATTCAGCCCCAGCATTTT. It is translated as CASSSTIGQGIQPQHF.

In its sample, this clonotype was seen a few times. The V gene is TRBV29-1, the J gene TRBJ2-2; 8 bases are a match to TRBD2. Germline V gene sequence: CDR1 SQVTM, CDR2 ANQGSEA. The CDR3 contains 18 residues. The V and J ends lost 0 bases and 2 bases, in that order; junction bases with no gene match: 11. The CDR3, as DNA: TGCAGCGTTGAAGATGGCCCGGTTAGCGGGATAAACACCGGGGAGCTGTTTTTT. The encoded protein is CSVEDGPVSGINTGELFF.

The chain uses TRBV10-3 and TRBJ2-7; tentative D call: TRBD2 (5 bases). The V gene lost 6 bases and the J gene lost 7 bases, with 13 bases spanning the gap. CDR1 and CDR2 from the germline V gene are ENHRY and SYGVKD. The CDR3 contains 12 residues. The CDR3 loop reads CAISATGNEQYF. The CDR3 nucleotides read TGTGCCATCAGCGCCACGGGGAATGAGCAGTACTTC.

Here the CDR3 reads CASSAPGVQTQYF. The CDR3 region has the DNA TGTGCCAGCAGCGCGCCGGGAGTACAGACCCAGTACTTC. V is TRBV7-9 and J is TRBJ2-5; the D gene is possibly TRBD2 (6 bases). Germline V gene lookup returns CDR1 SEHNR and CDR2 FQNEAQ (reference sequence). The CDR3 spans 13 residues. The V end was cut by 5 bases, the J end by 6 bases, with 13 bases between.

This clonotype turned up a few times. This chain uses TRBV20-1 with TRBJ2-5; D possibly corresponds to TRBD1 (6 bases). There are 12 residues in the CDR3. The germline gives CDR1 DFQATT, CDR2 SNEGSKA (reference sequence). The V end was cut by 2 bases, the J end by 5 bases, with 9 bases between. CDR3 DNA: TGCAGTGCTAGAAAAAGGGGGGAGACCCAGTACTTC. It is translated as CSARKRGETQYF.

In this sample, this clonotype turned up once. V and J are TRBV7-9 and TRBJ2-2; D is perhaps TRBD1 (6 bases). Germline values: CDR1 SEHNR, CDR2 FQNEAQ (reference sequence). V was clipped by 4 bases and J by 5 bases, with 14 bases between them. The CDR3 contains 15 residues. The DNA for the CDR3 is TGTGCCAGCAGCTCCTCCAGGGGAAATACCGGGGAGCTGTTTTTT. It encodes CASSSSRGNTGELFF. Full variable domain (missing parts from reference TRBV7-9 and TRBJ2-2): DTGVSQNPRHKITKRGQNVTFRCDPISEHNRLYWYRQTLGQGPEFLTYFQNEAQLEKSRLLSDRFSAERPKGSFSTLEIQRTEQGDSAMYLCASSSSRGNTGELFFGEGSRLTVL.